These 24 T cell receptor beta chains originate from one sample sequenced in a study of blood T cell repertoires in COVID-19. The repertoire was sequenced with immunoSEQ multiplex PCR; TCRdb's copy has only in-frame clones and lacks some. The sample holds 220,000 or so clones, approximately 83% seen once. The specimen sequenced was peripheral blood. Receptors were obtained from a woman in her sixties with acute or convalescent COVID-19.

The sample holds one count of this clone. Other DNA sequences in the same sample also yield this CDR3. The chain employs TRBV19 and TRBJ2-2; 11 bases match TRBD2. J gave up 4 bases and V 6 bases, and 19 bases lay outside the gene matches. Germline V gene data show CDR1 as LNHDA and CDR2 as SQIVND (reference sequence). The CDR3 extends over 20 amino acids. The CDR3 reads CASRSPRGLAGGQFTGELFF. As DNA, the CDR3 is TGTGCCAGTAGGAGTCCACGAGGGCTAGCGGGGGGTCAGTTCACCGGGGAGCTGTTTTTT.

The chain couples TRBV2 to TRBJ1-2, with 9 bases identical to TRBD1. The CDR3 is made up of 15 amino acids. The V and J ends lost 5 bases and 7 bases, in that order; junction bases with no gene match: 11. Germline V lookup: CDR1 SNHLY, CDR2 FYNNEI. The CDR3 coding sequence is TGTGCCAGCAGTATACGCGGGACAGGGAGGGGTGGCTACACCTTC. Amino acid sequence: CASSIRGTGRGGYTF.

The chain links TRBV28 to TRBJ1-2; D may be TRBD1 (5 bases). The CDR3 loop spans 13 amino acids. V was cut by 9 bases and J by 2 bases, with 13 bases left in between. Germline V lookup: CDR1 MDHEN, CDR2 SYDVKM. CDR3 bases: TGTGCCAGTTTATGGGGGGAAAACTATGGCTACACCTTC. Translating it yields CASLWGENYGYTF.

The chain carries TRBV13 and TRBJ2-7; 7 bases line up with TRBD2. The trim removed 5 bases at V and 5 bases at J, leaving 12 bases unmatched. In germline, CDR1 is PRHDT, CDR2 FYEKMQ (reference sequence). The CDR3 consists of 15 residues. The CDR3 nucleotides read TGTGCCAGCAGCGCCACGTACGCCGCGGGGGACGAGCAGTACTTC. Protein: CASSATYAAGDEQYF.

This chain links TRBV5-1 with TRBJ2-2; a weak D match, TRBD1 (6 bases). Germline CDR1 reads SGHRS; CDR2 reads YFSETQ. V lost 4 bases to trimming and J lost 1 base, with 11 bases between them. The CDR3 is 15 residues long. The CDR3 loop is CASSQSTGNTGELFF. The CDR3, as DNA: TGCGCCAGCAGCCAGTCGACAGGGAACACCGGGGAGCTGTTTTTT.

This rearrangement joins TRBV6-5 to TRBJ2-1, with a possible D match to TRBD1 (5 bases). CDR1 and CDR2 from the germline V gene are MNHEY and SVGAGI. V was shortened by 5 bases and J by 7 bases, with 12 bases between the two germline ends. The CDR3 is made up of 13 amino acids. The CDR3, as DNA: TGTGCCAGCAGTCGACAGCCTAGAAATGAGCAGTTCTTC. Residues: CASSRQPRNEQFF.

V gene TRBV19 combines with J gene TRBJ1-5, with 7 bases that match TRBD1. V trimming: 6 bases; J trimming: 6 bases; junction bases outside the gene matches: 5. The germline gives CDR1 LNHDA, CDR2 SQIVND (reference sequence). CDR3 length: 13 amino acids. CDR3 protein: CASRGDSLQPQHF. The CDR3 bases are TGTGCCAGTAGGGGGGACAGTCTTCAGCCCCAGCATTTT. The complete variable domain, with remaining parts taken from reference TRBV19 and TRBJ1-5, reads DGGITQSPKYLFRKEGQNVTLSCEQNLNHDAMYWYRQDPGQGLRLIYYSQIVNDFQKGDIAEGYSVSREKKESFPLTVTSAQKNPTAFYLCASRGDSLQPQHFGDGTRLSIL.

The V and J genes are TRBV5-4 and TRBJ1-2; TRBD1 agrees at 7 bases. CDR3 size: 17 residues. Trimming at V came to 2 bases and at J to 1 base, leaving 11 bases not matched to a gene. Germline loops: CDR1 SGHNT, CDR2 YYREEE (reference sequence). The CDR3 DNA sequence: TGTGCCAGCAGCTTAGGTCAACAGGGGAGAAATAACTATGGCTACACCTTC. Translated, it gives CASSLGQQGRNNYGYTF.

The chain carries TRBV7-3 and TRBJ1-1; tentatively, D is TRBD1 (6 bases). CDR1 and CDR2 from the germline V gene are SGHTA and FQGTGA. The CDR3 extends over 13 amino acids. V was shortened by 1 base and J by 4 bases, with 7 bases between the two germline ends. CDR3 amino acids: CASSLKGGTEAFF. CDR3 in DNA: TGTGCCAGCAGCTTAAAAGGGGGCACTGAAGCTTTCTTT.

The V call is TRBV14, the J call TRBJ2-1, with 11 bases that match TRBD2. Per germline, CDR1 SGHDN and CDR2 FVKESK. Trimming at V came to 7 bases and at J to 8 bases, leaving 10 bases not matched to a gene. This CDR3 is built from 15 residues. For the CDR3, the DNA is TGTGCCAGCACGGGGAAACTAGCGGGGGCTCATGAGCAGTTCTTC. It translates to CASTGKLAGAHEQFF.

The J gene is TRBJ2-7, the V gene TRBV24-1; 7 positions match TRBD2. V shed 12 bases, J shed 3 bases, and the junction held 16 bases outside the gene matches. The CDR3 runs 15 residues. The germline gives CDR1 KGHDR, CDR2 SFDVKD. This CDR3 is CAHHGRASGFYEQYF. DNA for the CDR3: TGTGCCCACCATGGTCGGGCTAGCGGTTTCTACGAGCAGTACTTC.

As DNA, the CDR3 is TGTGCCAGCAGTGAAGGTGGGACAGGGAAAGCTTTCTTT. This codes for CASSEGGTGKAFF. The rearrangement uses TRBV6-1 and TRBJ1-1; 9 bases align to TRBD1. Germline CDR1 reads MNHNS; CDR2 reads SASEGT. The CDR3 contains 13 residues. V shed 1 base, J shed 9 bases, and the junction held 3 bases outside the gene matches.

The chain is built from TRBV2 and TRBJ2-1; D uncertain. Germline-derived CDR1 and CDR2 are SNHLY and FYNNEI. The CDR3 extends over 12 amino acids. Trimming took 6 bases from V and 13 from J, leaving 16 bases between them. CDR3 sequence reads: CASRPLAAPQFF. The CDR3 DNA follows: TGTGCCAGCAGGCCCCTCGCGGCCCCTCAGTTCTTC.

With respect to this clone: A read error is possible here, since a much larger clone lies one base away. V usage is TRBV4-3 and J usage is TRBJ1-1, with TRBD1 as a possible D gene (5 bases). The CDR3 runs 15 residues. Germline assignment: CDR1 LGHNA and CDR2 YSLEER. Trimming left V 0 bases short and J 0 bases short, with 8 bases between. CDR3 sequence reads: CASSQELTVNTEAFF. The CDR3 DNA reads TGCGCCAGCAGCCAAGAACTGACAGTGAACACTGAAGCTTTCTTT.

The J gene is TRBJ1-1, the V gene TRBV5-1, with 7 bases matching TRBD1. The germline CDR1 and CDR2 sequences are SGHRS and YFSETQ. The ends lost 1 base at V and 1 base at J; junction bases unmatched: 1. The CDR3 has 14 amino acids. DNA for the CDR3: TGCGCCAGCAGCTTGCCAGGGGGGAACACTGAAGCTTTCTTT. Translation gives CASSLPGGNTEAFF.

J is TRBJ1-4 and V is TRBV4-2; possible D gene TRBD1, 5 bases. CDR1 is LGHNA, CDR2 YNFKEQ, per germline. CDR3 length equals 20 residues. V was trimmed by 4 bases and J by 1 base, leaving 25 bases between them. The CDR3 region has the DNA TGTGCCAGCAGCCTTCTAGAGGCAGGGTCTGGGAGGATAACTAATGAAAAACTGTTTTTT. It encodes CASSLLEAGSGRITNEKLFF.

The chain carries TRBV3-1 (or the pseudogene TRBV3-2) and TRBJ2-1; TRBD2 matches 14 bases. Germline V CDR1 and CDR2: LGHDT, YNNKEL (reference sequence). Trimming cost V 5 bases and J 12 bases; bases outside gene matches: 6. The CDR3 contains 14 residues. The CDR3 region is CASSWGLAGEGQFF. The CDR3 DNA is TGTGCCAGCAGCTGGGGACTAGCGGGGGAGGGGCAGTTCTTC.

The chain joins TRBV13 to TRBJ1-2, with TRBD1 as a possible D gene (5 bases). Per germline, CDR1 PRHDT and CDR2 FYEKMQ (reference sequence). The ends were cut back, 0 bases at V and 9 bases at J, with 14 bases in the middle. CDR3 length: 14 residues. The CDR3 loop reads CASSLGQKGSRYTF. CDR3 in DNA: TGTGCCAGCAGCTTAGGACAGAAGGGGTCCCGCTACACCTTC.

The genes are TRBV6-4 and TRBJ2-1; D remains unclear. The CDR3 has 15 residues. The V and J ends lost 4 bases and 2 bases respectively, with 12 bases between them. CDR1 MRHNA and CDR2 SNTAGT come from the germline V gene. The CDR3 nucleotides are TGTGCCAGCAGTGTAGTGAACAGTCCCTACAATGAGCAGTTCTTC. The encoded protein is CASSVVNSPYNEQFF.

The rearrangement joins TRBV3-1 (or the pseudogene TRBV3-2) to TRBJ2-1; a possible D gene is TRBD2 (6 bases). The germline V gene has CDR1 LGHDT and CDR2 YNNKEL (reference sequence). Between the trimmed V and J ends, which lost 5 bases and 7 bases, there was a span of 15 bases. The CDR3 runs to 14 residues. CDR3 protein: CASSTPGLGNEQFF. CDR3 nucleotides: TGTGCCAGCAGCACTCCGGGACTTGGGAATGAGCAGTTCTTC.

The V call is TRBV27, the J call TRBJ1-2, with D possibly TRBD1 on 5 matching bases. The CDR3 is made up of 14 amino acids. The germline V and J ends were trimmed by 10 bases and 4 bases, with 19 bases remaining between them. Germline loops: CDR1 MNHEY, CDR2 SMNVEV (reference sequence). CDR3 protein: CANPRDGEAYGYTF. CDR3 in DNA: TGTGCCAATCCCCGGGACGGGGAGGCCTATGGCTACACCTTC.

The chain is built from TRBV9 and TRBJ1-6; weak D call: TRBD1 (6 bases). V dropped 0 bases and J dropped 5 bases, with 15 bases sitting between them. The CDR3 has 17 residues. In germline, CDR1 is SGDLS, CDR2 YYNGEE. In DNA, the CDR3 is TGTGCCAGCAGCGTAGGGGTCGGGGGGGCGGATAATTCACCCCTCCACTTT. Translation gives CASSVGVGGADNSPLHF. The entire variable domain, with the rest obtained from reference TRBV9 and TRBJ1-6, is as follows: DSGVTQTPKHLITATGQRVTLRCSPRSGDLSVYWYQQSLDQGLQFLIQYYNGEERAKGNILERFSAQQFPDLHSELNLSSLELGDSALYFCASSVGVGGADNSPLHFGNGTRLTVT.

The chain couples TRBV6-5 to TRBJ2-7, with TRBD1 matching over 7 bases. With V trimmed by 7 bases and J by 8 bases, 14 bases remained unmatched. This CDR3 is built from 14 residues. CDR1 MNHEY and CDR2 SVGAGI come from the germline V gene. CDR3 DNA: TGTGCCAGCAATACAGGGGTCCATCAAGGGCAGCAGTACTTC. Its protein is CASNTGVHQGQQYF.

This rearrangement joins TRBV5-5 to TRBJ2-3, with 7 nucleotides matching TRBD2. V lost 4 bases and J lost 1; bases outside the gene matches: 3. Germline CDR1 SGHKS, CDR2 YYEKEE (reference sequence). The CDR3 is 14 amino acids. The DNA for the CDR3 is TGTGCCAGCAGCGCGGGGAGGGGCACAGATACGCAGTATTTT. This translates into CASSAGRGTDTQYF.